The rows below give T cell receptor beta chains drawn from one sample of a study of neurological immune-mediated disorders. From the 5' RACE reads, TCRdb called clonotypes with MiXCR, one entry per CDR3 protein. The table lists just under 40,000 distinct CDR3 sequences, around 7% of them singletons. The sample comprised CD4+ T cells from blood. The source of these receptors is a man in his forties or fifties in good health. CDR3s include the opening cysteine and the closing phenylalanine or tryptophan. The D gene is left open where the match is weak. Not every row has a clone size; where given, it reads once, few, many or a size class.

CDR3 protein | CDR3 DNA | D gene | J gene | V gene | clone size
CASSLATMDTQYF | TGCGCCAGCAGCTTGGCCACAATGGATACGCAGTATTTT | . | TRBJ2-3 | TRBV5-1 | many
CSVKGTGGVNTEAFF | TGCAGCGTTAAAGGGACAGGGGGCGTGAACACTGAAGCTTTCTTT | TRBD1 | TRBJ1-1 | TRBV29-1 | many
CSASGQGGRGTQYF | TGCAGTGCCTCGGGACAGGGGGGACGGGGGACCCAGTACTTC | TRBD1 | TRBJ2-5 | TRBV20-1 | many
CASRKTGDEQYF | TGCGCCAGCAGAAAGACAGGGGACGAGCAGTACTTC | TRBD1 | TRBJ2-7 | TRBV5-1 | .
CASSLSSSGNTIYF | TGCGCCAGCAGCTTGTCAAGCTCTGGAAACACCATATATTTT | . | TRBJ1-3 | TRBV5-1 | many
CASSLDRHSPLHF | TGTGCCAGCAGCTTGGACAGACACTCACCCCTCCACTTT | . | TRBJ1-6 | TRBV7-3 | .
CASSRGREQYF | TGTGCCAGCAGTCGAGGCCGGGAGCAGTACTTC | . | TRBJ2-7 | TRBV27 | many
CASSLDRVETQYF | TGTGCCAGCTCTCTGGACAGGGTGGAGACCCAGTACTTC | TRBD1 | TRBJ2-5 | TRBV18 | many
CSAFGHTNYGYTF | TGCAGTGCTTTTGGGCACACTAACTATGGCTACACCTTC | . | TRBJ1-2 | TRBV20-1 | many
CASSSTGDGETQYF | TGCGCCAGCAGCTCGACAGGGGATGGAGAGACCCAGTACTTC | TRBD1 | TRBJ2-5 | TRBV5-1 | many
CSVRGGAPNEQYF | TGCAGCGTTAGGGGGGGCGCTCCCAACGAGCAGTACTTC | . | TRBJ2-7 | TRBV29-1 | .
CASTQTSTDEQYF | TGTGCCAGCACCCAGACTAGCACCGACGAGCAGTACTTC | TRBD2 | TRBJ2-7 | TRBV5-5 | many
CASSLRQPGTYEQYF | TGCGCCAGCAGCTTGAGGCAGCCCGGAACTTATGAGCAGTACTTC | . | TRBJ2-7 | TRBV5-1 | many
CASSQGLAGVGEQFF | TGTGCCAGCAGTCAGGGACTAGCGGGAGTGGGCGAGCAGTTCTTC | TRBD2 | TRBJ2-1 | TRBV12-3/TRBV12-4 | many
CASSLALSVLGGGSGANVLTF | TGTGCCAGCAGTTTAGCCCTCTCTGTGCTAGGCGGAGGCTCTGGGGCCAACGTCCTGACTTTC | . | TRBJ2-6 | TRBV12-3/TRBV12-4 | many
CASDRGDISYEQYF | TGTGCCAGCGACCGTGGGGACATTTCCTACGAGCAGTACTTC | . | TRBJ2-7 | TRBV28 | many
CASSLRDSYSNQPQHF | TGTGCCAGCAGCTTAAGGGACAGTTATAGCAATCAGCCCCAGCATTTT | TRBD1 | TRBJ1-5 | TRBV7-9 | many
CASKRGGSEPGELFF | TGTGCCAGCAAGAGGGGCGGGAGTGAACCCGGGGAGCTGTTTTTT | TRBD2 | TRBJ2-2 | TRBV28 | .
CASSPTVGFGEQFF | TGTGCCAGCAGCCCCACCGTGGGCTTTGGGGAGCAGTTCTTC | . | TRBJ2-1 | TRBV7-7 | many
CASSLGVVGEQYF | TGCGCCAGCAGCTTGGGTGTTGTGGGGGAGCAGTACTTC | . | TRBJ2-7 | TRBV5-1 | many
CASSPPTAREKLFF | TGTGCCAGCTCACCACCGACCGCCAGGGAAAAACTGTTTTTT | . | TRBJ1-4 | TRBV18 | many